The subject of this entry is one TCR beta chain. The germline V and J ends were trimmed by 0 bases and 10 bases, with 9 bases remaining between them. The germline gives CDR1 GTSNPN, CDR2 SVGIG (reference sequence). There are 12 residues in the CDR3. This sample was included in a study of blood T cell repertoires in COVID-19. Study-wide context: COVID-19 samples, acute and convalescent, were from the United States, Italy and Spain. PBMCs, B-cell-depleted T cells, or T cells provided the cDNA or gDNA that made up the material.

Seattle cases were enrolled at active infection and followed longitudinally. Original handling: Researchers report that nucleated cell counts were estimated from reference gene primer amplification. The repertoire was sequenced with immunoSEQ multiplex PCR; TCRdb's copy has only in-frame clones and lacks some. V and J calls and clone size are copied from that table; D and trimming were computed from the DNA. This table has 250,000 or so clones, more than 85% appearing once. This sequence originates from a woman in her fifties or sixties with COVID-19, enrolled during active disease. V and J are TRBV30 and TRBJ1-4, with D unclear. The material sequenced was peripheral blood. The chain's CDR3 is CAWSVRRGKLFF. Here the CDR3 DNA reads TGTGCCTGGAGTGTACGTCGGGGAAAACTGTTTTTT.